This TCR beta chain comes out of a study of CXCR3-negative and CXCR3-positive naive CD8 T cells. The TRB cDNA libraries were prepared by 5' RACE with UMI labels. TCRdb re-called the 5' RACE reads; every CDR3 protein appears as one record, without DNA. The sample features about 110,000 distinct CDR3 sequences, with 0.38% in its top ten. Study-wide findings and caveats: Naive cells that were CXCR3-positive had more hydrophobic TRB CDR3s (compared with CXCR3-negative naive cells).

The CDR3 has 15 residues. Note on this clonotype: No antigen is known for it.

The chain employs TRBV21-1 and TRBJ2-7; TCRdb's D call, TRBD1, is unchecked because there is no DNA. TRBV21-1 constitutes a pseudogene. The clonotype originates from a human donor in good health. Some clones in this sample may be carry-over from other donors' samples. Sequenced input: naive CXCR3+ CD8+ T cells from blood. Subset described: CD45RO-CCR7+CD27+CD95- naive CD8+ T cells expressing CXCR3 (TNR3+). CDR3 residues: CASRKTGAATGEQYF.